This TCR beta chain was captured in a study of lymphopenia after photon versus proton radiotherapy. Whole-study results and caveats: Survival link was tested only in deceased patients; proton benefit remains a possibility. In patients who died, overall survival fell as post-nadir TCR diversity dropped more. Proton therapy kept repertoires fairly stable, unlike photons, which gained effector/memory cells. Post-nadir diversity loss with photons came from oligoclonal expansion, particularly CD8+ Temra cells.

Using immunoSEQ multiplex PCR, the repertoire was profiled, and TCRdb retains in-frame clones only, with some absent. The data show 50,000 to 65,000 clones, with about nine tenths seen just once and 10% to 15% held by the top ten. CDR3 size: 13 residues. J gave up 6 bases and V 4 bases, and 3 bases lay outside the gene matches. Germline CDR1 and CDR2: ENHRY and SYGVKD. Remarks on this clone: The target antigen is unknown.

This sequence originates from an elderly man with esophageal cancer. The sample in question was peripheral blood, obtained from a patient treated with proton-based radiotherapy. This chain connects TRBV10-3 to TRBJ1-5, with 7 bases identical to TRBD1. The CDR3, as DNA: TGTGCCATCAGTGTCGACAGGGCTCAGCCCCAGCATTTT. Protein: CAISVDRAQPQHF.